These 7 T cell receptor beta chains share one sample of origin, sequenced in a study of blood T cell repertoires in COVID-19. Data came from immunoSEQ multiplex PCR; TCRdb stores just in-frame clones and leaves some out. The top ten clones hold over 6.5% of a sample with tens of thousands of clones, 85% to 90% of them seen once. The specimen was peripheral blood. All receptors come from a man aged 55 to 70 with active COVID-19.

The V call is TRBV11-1, the J call TRBJ1-1; unclear D gene. V lost 2 bases to trimming and J lost 4 bases, with 8 bases between them. Germline values: CDR1 SGHAT, CDR2 FQDESV (reference sequence). The CDR3 is 13 amino acids. In nucleotides, the CDR3 is TGTGCCAGCAGCTTATCAGGTCCCACTGAAGCTTTCTTT. Protein: CASSLSGPTEAFF.

This chain uses TRBV19 with TRBJ1-2; tentative D call: TRBD1 (6 bases). Trimming shortened V by 4 bases and J by 5 bases, and 20 bases separated the two germline ends. CDR3 length: 16 amino acids. Germline CDR1 and CDR2: LNHDA and SQIVND (reference sequence). The CDR3 protein is CASSTGSGGEMYGYTF. CDR3 in DNA: TGTGCCAGTAGTACTGGGTCGGGGGGCGAAATGTATGGCTACACCTTC.

The gene calls are TRBV11-2 and TRBJ1-2, with 9 bases identical to TRBD1. The trim removed 7 bases at V and 5 bases at J, leaving 8 bases unmatched. The germline V gene encodes CDR1 SGHAT and CDR2 FQNNGV. This CDR3 is built from 14 residues. The CDR3 DNA follows: TGTGCCAGCAACGGACAGGGGAGGGTGTATGGCTACACCTTC. This sequence encodes CASNGQGRVYGYTF.

This clone has only one observation. The V and J genes are TRBV10-1 and TRBJ2-3, with D unresolved. This CDR3 has 14 residues. With 7 bases removed from V and 4 bases from J, the gap between germline ends came to 15 bases. Germline V gene sequence: CDR1 WNHNN, CDR2 SYGVQD (reference sequence). The CDR3 nucleotides are TGCGCCAGCACGGGTAATTCGCTCGCAGATACGCAGTATTTT. It encodes CASTGNSLADTQYF.

In its sample, this clone was seen once. CDR3: CASSLGGQFQETQYF. The DNA of the CDR3 is TGTGCCAGCAGCTTGGGGGGACAGTTCCAAGAGACCCAGTACTTC. V usage is TRBV5-8 and J usage is TRBJ2-5, with TRBD1 matching over 7 bases. The CDR3 is 15 residues long. The junction had 3 bases not matched to a gene; V was cut back by 0 bases and J by 1 base. CDR1 is SGHTS and CDR2 is YDEGEE in the germline V gene. Together with reference TRBV5-8 and TRBJ2-5, the CDR3 gives the full variable domain: EAGVTQSPTHLIKTRGQQATLRCSPISGHTSVYWYQQALGLGLQFLLWYDEGEERNRGNFPPRFSGRQFPNYSSELNVNALELEDSALYLCASSLGGQFQETQYFGPGTRLLVL.

This clone was detected once. The chain uses TRBV9 and TRBJ2-7; TRBD2 aligns across 7 bases. Germline-derived CDR1 and CDR2 are SGDLS and YYNGEE. The J segment lost 3 bases and the V segment lost 4 bases, leaving 16 bases of the junction unmatched. There are 17 residues in the CDR3. Here the CDR3 reads CASSTHLVGSGFYEQYF. As DNA, the CDR3 is TGTGCCAGCAGCACCCACCTAGTGGGTAGCGGGTTCTACGAGCAGTACTTC.

The V call is TRBV19, the J call TRBJ2-3; 7 nucleotides agree with TRBD2. CDR1 LNHDA and CDR2 SQIVND come from the germline V gene (reference sequence). J gave up 2 bases and V 11 bases, and 10 bases lay outside the gene matches. This CDR3 region has 14 residues. Here the CDR3 DNA reads TGTGCCGGATCAGCGGGGTCGGACACAGATACGCAGTATTTT. The encoded protein is CAGSAGSDTDTQYF.